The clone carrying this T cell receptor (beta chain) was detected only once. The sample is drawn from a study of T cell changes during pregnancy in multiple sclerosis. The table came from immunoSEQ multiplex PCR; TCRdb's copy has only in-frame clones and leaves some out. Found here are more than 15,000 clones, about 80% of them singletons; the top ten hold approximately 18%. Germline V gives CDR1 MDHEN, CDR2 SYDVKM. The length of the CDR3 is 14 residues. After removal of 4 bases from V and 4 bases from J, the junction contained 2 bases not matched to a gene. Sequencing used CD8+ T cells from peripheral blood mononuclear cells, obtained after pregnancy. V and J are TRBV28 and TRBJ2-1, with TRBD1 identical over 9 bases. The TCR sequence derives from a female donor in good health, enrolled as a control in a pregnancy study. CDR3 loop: CASSSGQGYNEQFF. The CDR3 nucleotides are TGTGCCAGCAGTTCGGGACAGGGATACAATGAGCAGTTCTTC. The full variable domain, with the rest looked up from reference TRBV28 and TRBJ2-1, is DVKVTQSSRYLVKRTGEKVFLECVQDMDHENMFWYRQDPGLGLRLIYFSYDVKMKEKGDIPEGYSVSREKKERFSLILESASTNQTSMYLCASSSGQGYNEQFFGPGTRLTVL.